The rows below give T cell receptor beta chains drawn from one sample of a study of T cell responses to AZD1222 COVID-19 vaccine. Here immunoSEQ multiplex PCR was the method, and the copy in TCRdb shows in-frame clones only, minus some. The table records approximately 210,000 clones, roughly 92% of them present only once. The starting material was peripheral blood, obtained 28 days after the second AZD1222 dose. These receptor sequences come from an adult who received the AZD1222 COVID-19 vaccine. Both conserved end residues are part of each CDR3. A D gene is named only where the DNA matches it firmly. Clone size is given for some rows only: seen once, a few or many times, or a class if the clone is expanded.

>NA|15|TRBD2|TRBJ2-3|TRBV6-2/TRBV6-3
CASSLSGIDSDTQYF
TGTGCCAGCAGTCTTAGCGGGATTGACTCAGATACGCAGTATTTT
>NA|14|NA|TRBJ2-2|TRBV4-3
CASSRQTETGELFF
TGCGCCAGCAGCCGACAGACAGAAACCGGGGAGCTGTTTTTT
>once|13|NA|TRBJ2-7|TRBV5-5
CASSLAATYEQYF
TGTGCCAGCAGCTTGGCCGCCACTTACGAGCAGTACTTC
>NA|13|NA|TRBJ2-7|TRBV6-5
CASRPGFFYEQYF
TGTGCCAGCAGGCCGGGATTCTTCTACGAGCAGTACTTC
>NA|16|TRBD1|TRBJ1-3|TRBV3-1/TRBV3-2
CASSSPRDRAGNTIYF
TGTGCCAGCAGCTCCCCGCGGGACAGGGCTGGAAACACCATATATTTT
>NA|13|TRBD1|TRBJ1-2|TRBV12-3/TRBV12-4
CASSLGDRVGYTF
TGTGCCAGCAGCCTGGGCGACAGGGTTGGCTACACCTTC
>NA|12|TRBD1|TRBJ1-2|TRBV12-3/TRBV12-4
CASSSGTAGYTF
TGTGCCAGCAGTTCCGGGACAGCTGGCTACACCTTC
>NA|14|NA|TRBJ1-1|TRBV18
CASSRRGQNTEAFF
TGTGCCAGCTCACGGCGGGGGCAGAACACTGAAGCTTTCTTT
>once|16|TRBD2|TRBJ2-1|TRBV19
CASSRLLAGGFNEQFF
TGTGCCAGTAGTAGGCTACTAGCGGGAGGGTTCAATGAGCAGTTCTTC
>few|15|NA|TRBJ2-7|TRBV21-1
CASSHNPGTFYEQYF
TGTGCCAGCAGCCATAACCCCGGGACCTTCTACGAGCAGTACTTC
>NA|15|NA|TRBJ1-3|TRBV19
CASSISSGIGNTIYF
TGTGCCAGTAGTATATCATCGGGGATTGGAAACACCATATATTTT
>NA|16|NA|TRBJ1-3|TRBV6-5
CASSYLDLYSGNTIYF
TGTGCCAGCAGTTACCTGGACTTGTACTCTGGAAACACCATATATTTT
>NA|15|TRBD2|TRBJ2-1|TRBV4-1
CASSQISGTTNEQFF
TGCGCCAGCAGCCAAATCTCCGGGACTACCAATGAGCAGTTCTTC
>NA|14|NA|TRBJ1-4|TRBV19
CASRIGGANEKLFF
TGTGCCAGTCGCATTGGGGGGGCTAATGAAAAACTGTTTTTT
>NA|15|NA|TRBJ2-3|TRBV27
CASSLSGIRTDTQYF
TGTGCCAGCAGTTTAAGTGGAATTCGAACAGATACGCAGTATTTT
>NA|18|TRBD1|TRBJ2-3|TRBV27
CASHLSGGTYLTTDTQYF
TGTGCCAGCCACCTCTCAGGGGGCACCTATTTGACCACAGATACGCAGTATTTT
>NA|17|TRBD1|TRBJ2-2|TRBV7-8
CASSSMGQGANTGELFF
TGTGCCAGCAGCTCAATGGGACAGGGGGCTAACACCGGGGAGCTGTTTTTT
>NA|15|NA|TRBJ2-1|TRBV2
CASNNRGSMAAEQFF
TGTGCCAGCAATAACCGGGGGTCTATGGCTGCTGAGCAGTTCTTC
>NA|18|TRBD1|TRBJ2-2|TRBV15
CATSSIPGQGIYTGELFF
TGTGCCACCAGCAGTATTCCGGGACAGGGAATATACACCGGGGAGCTGTTTTTT
>NA|16|NA|TRBJ1-2|TRBV4-2
CASSQDPGGLDYGYTF
TGTGCCAGCAGCCAAGATCCCGGGGGGTTGGACTATGGCTACACCTTC
>NA|17|TRBD1|TRBJ2-6|TRBV18
CASSPGTGNSGANVLTF
TGTGCCAGCTCACCCGGGACAGGCAACTCTGGGGCCAACGTCCTGACTTTC
>NA|17|TRBD1|TRBJ1-3|TRBV28
CASRSLGGGLSGNTIYF
TGTGCCAGCAGATCCCTCGGAGGGGGCCTCTCTGGAAACACCATATATTTT
>NA|14|TRBD1|TRBJ2-1|TRBV10-3
CAISRDRGVDEQFF
TGTGCCATCAGTAGGGACAGGGGGGTCGATGAGCAGTTCTTC
>NA|13|TRBD1|TRBJ2-1|TRBV12-3/TRBV12-4
CASRGTAYNEQFF
TGTGCCAGCAGAGGGACAGCTTACAATGAGCAGTTCTTC
>NA|16|TRBD2|TRBJ2-1|TRBV28
CASSEGWVAGAVEQFF
TGTGCCAGCAGTGAGGGGTGGGTAGCGGGAGCCGTTGAGCAGTTCTTC
>NA|14|TRBD1|TRBJ1-1|TRBV5-1
CASSQGARNAEAFF
TGCGCCAGCAGCCAGGGGGCAAGGAACGCTGAAGCTTTCTTT
>NA|15|NA|TRBJ2-5|TRBV28
CASSSGGGGQETQYF
TGTGCCAGCAGTTCGGGAGGGGGCGGCCAAGAGACCCAGTACTTC
>NA|14|NA|TRBJ1-2|TRBV2
CASSVRGANYGYTF
TGTGCCAGCAGTGTACGCGGAGCTAACTATGGCTACACCTTC
>NA|16|TRBD1|TRBJ2-7|TRBV5-4
CASSKKGQLPTYEQYF
TGTGCCAGCAGCAAGAAGGGACAGCTACCTACCTACGAGCAGTACTTC
>NA|13|NA|TRBJ1-1|TRBV27
CASSLVGHTEAFF
TGTGCCAGCAGTTTGGTCGGCCACACTGAAGCTTTCTTT
>NA|14|NA|TRBJ1-5|TRBV29-1
CSVVFGQYNQPQHF
TGCAGCGTTGTCTTTGGGCAGTATAATCAGCCCCAGCATTTT
>NA|14|NA|TRBJ2-1|TRBV9
CASSVALGQNEQFF
TGTGCCAGCAGCGTAGCTTTGGGGCAGAATGAGCAGTTCTTC
>NA|17|TRBD1|TRBJ2-7|TRBV4-1
CASSQIRETGGAYEQYF
TGCGCCAGCAGCCAAATTAGGGAGACAGGGGGAGCCTACGAGCAGTACTTC
>NA|17|NA|TRBJ2-3|TRBV4-2
CASSQGARPEGTDTQYF
TGTGCCAGCAGCCAAGGTGCAAGGCCTGAGGGCACAGATACGCAGTATTTT
>NA|16|TRBD1|TRBJ2-2|TRBV4-1
CASSHFGTGRAGELFF
TGCGCCAGCAGCCATTTTGGGACAGGGAGGGCCGGGGAGCTGTTTTTT
>NA|16|NA|TRBJ2-7|TRBV12-5
CASGLVKGKGPYEQYF
TGTGCTAGTGGTTTGGTGAAGGGGAAAGGACCCTACGAGCAGTACTTC
>NA|10|TRBD2|TRBJ2-3|TRBV19
CARRLAGQYF
TGTGCCAGACGACTAGCGGGTCAGTATTTT
>NA|15|NA|TRBJ2-3|TRBV7-2
CASSPRRPDTDTQYF
TGTGCCAGCAGCCCGCGACGGCCCGACACAGATACGCAGTATTTT
>NA|16|TRBD2|TRBJ2-7|TRBV12-5
CASGLVGLVGVNEQYF
TGTGCTAGTGGTTTGGTTGGACTAGTCGGGGTTAACGAGCAGTACTTC
>NA|15|TRBD1|TRBJ1-1|TRBV27
CASSYPGQGVTEAFF
TGTGCCAGCAGTTACCCGGGACAGGGGGTCACTGAAGCTTTCTTT
>NA|13|NA|TRBJ1-4|TRBV10-3
CAISPQPEEKLFF
TGTGCCATCAGCCCTCAGCCGGAGGAAAAACTGTTTTTT
>once|14|TRBD1|TRBJ2-7|TRBV9
CASSSQGQGYEQYF
TGTGCCAGCAGCAGTCAGGGACAGGGCTACGAGCAGTACTTC
>once|14|TRBD2|TRBJ2-1|TRBV6-1
CASSEETSVTRPFF
TGTGCCAGCAGTGAAGAGACTAGCGTCACACGACCATTCTTC
>NA|15|TRBD1|TRBJ2-7|TRBV4-1
CASSQDGRGSNEQYF
TGCGCCAGCAGCCAAGATGGCAGGGGGTCCAACGAGCAGTACTTC
>NA|13|NA|TRBJ1-1|TRBV25-1
CASRDPTRAGAFF
TGTGCCAGCAGGGACCCTACCAGGGCGGGAGCTTTCTTT
>NA|13|NA|TRBJ1-1|TRBV6-5
CASSIGGNTEAFF
TGTGCCAGCAGTATAGGAGGGAACACTGAAGCTTTCTTT
>NA|17|NA|TRBJ2-3|TRBV7-3
CASSLYRAETITDTQYF
TGTGCCAGCAGCTTATACAGGGCAGAAACCATCACAGATACGCAGTATTTT
>NA|11|NA|TRBJ2-1|TRBV9
CASSVGYEQFF
TGTGCCAGCAGCGTCGGCTATGAGCAGTTCTTC
>NA|13|NA|TRBJ1-1|TRBV28
CASSLSVRAEAFF
TGTGCCAGCAGTTTATCGGTCAGGGCTGAAGCTTTCTTT
>NA|16|TRBD1|TRBJ1-3|TRBV7-8
CASSLGTGTAGNTIYF
TGTGCCAGCAGCTTAGGTACCGGGACAGCTGGAAACACCATATATTTT
>NA|13|NA|TRBJ1-2|TRBV19
CASSITGNYGYTF
TGTGCCAGTAGTATAACAGGCAACTATGGCTACACCTTC
>NA|13|NA|TRBJ1-5|TRBV5-5
CASSLWSNQPQHF
TGTGCCAGCAGCTTGTGGAGCAATCAGCCCCAGCATTTT
>NA|17|NA|TRBJ2-3|TRBV7-9
CASSLEIRGVHTDTQYF
TGTGCCAGCAGCTTAGAAATCCGGGGAGTACACACAGATACGCAGTATTTT
>once|10|NA|TRBJ1-6|TRBV25-1
CASKSSPLHF
TGTGCCAGCAAGAGTTCACCCCTCCACTTT
>NA|14|NA|TRBJ1-5|TRBV7-8
CASSLREGLQPQHF
TGTGCCAGCAGCTTGAGGGAGGGTCTTCAGCCCCAGCATTTT
>once|14|NA|TRBJ1-2|TRBV7-2
CASSLGSGNYGYTF
TGTGCCAGCAGCTTAGGATCGGGGAACTATGGCTACACCTTC
>NA|14|TRBD1|TRBJ1-1|TRBV2
CASRQGALNTEAFF
TGTGCCAGCAGACAGGGGGCCCTGAACACTGAAGCTTTCTTT
>NA|15|TRBD2|TRBJ2-5|TRBV12-5
CASGLSLAGDETQYF
TGTGCTAGTGGTTTGAGCCTAGCGGGAGACGAGACCCAGTACTTC
>NA|15|NA|TRBJ2-3|TRBV6-4
CASSVSGEGTDTQYF
TGTGCCAGCAGCGTTAGCGGAGAGGGCACAGATACGCAGTATTTT
>NA|13|TRBD1|TRBJ2-2|TRBV12-3/TRBV12-4
CASSRTGEGELFF
TGTGCCAGCAGTCGGACAGGCGAAGGGGAGCTGTTTTTT